This T cell receptor (beta chain) was identified during a study of blood T cells in healthy people across ages. Study-level results: Shifts in expanded clonotypes may have been confounded by donor CMV status, which was unknown.

This clonotype was found many times. Antigen: not known. The use of a sample-barcoded 5' primer and a J-beta primer mix characterized a second PCR of about 6 to 11 cycles. With 12 random nucleotides, a template-switch adaptor tagged each individual cDNA molecule. TCRdb itself ran the 5' RACE reads through MiXCR, one entry per CDR3 protein. Among 1.5 million to 2 million distinct CDR3 sequences listed, roughly 30% were seen once. Total RNA, at least 5 micrograms per sample, was extracted from PBMCs. CDR1 is MGHRA, CDR2 YSYEKL, per germline. The CDR3 contains 17 residues. The V and J ends lost 3 bases and 2 bases, in that order; junction bases with no gene match: 7.

The chain joins TRBV4-1 to TRBJ2-3; 11 bases align to TRBD2. The sequenced sample consisted of blood. The TCR originated in a woman aged 30 to 39 in good health. The CDR3 bases are TGCGCCAGCAGCCACTTTGTAGCGGGGGGGGACACAGATACGCAGTATTTT. It is translated as CASSHFVAGGDTDTQYF.